Shown below are 17 T cell receptor beta chains from a single sample sequenced in a study of T cells after yellow fever vaccination. TCRdb called the 5' RACE reads again in MiXCR, with one record for every CDR3 protein. The data hold about 110,000 distinct CDR3 sequences, with more than 7.5% observed a single time. The sample here was CD8+ T cells sorted from PBMCs, taken 45 days after the yellow fever booster vaccination. These receptors were collected from a man aged 25-40 years who received the YFV17D yellow fever vaccine.

This clonotype was seen at least ten times. The chain couples TRBV6-5 to TRBJ2-1, with D maybe TRBD1 (6 bases). V gave up 0 bases and J gave up 8 bases, with 8 bases separating them. CDR1 and CDR2 (germline): MNHEY, SVGAGI. The CDR3 covers 13 residues. This CDR3 reads CASSYSAGDEQFF. In DNA form, the CDR3 reads TGTGCCAGCAGTTACTCGGCAGGGGATGAGCAGTTCTTC.

This clonotype was seen at least ten times. The chain uses TRBV7-2 and TRBJ2-2; no clear D gene. Germline CDR1 reads SGHTA; CDR2 reads FQGNSA. Trimming took off 1 base at V and 6 bases at J, with 3 bases between the two ends. The CDR3 totals 12 residues. The CDR3 bases are TGTGCCAGCAGCTTAGGTTCCGGGGAGCTGTTTTTT. Protein product: CASSLGSGELFF.

This clonotype was recorded at least ten times. This chain links TRBV27 with TRBJ2-2; D is unresolved. Germline V gives CDR1 MNHEY, CDR2 SMNVEV (reference sequence). The CDR3 length is 13 residues. The V end lost 3 bases, the J end lost 8 bases, and 10 bases lay between the germline ends. The CDR3 is CASSFTSEGELFF. CDR3 bases: TGTGCCAGCAGTTTTACGTCCGAGGGGGAGCTGTTTTTT.

The chain is built from TRBV20-1 and TRBJ2-3; D call uncertain. V was shortened by 5 bases and J by 7 bases, with 16 bases between the two germline ends. This CDR3 is built from 13 residues. Germline CDR1 reads DFQATT; CDR2 reads SNEGSKA (reference sequence). CDR3 amino acids: CSASIININTQYF. The DNA of the CDR3 is TGCAGTGCTTCCATCATCAATATAAATACGCAGTATTTT.

This clonotype was seen ten or more times. The gene calls are TRBV5-6 and TRBJ2-7; possibly TRBD2 for D (6 bases). The length of the CDR3 is 15 residues. The germline V gene has CDR1 SGHDT and CDR2 YYEEEE. The V gene lost 0 bases and the J gene lost 4 bases, with 14 bases spanning the gap. The CDR3, as DNA: TGTGCCAGCAGCTTGGCCGTTTTTGGAGGGTACGAGCAGTACTTC. It is translated as CASSLAVFGGYEQYF.

This clonotype was recorded many times. The chain has TRBV12-3 or TRBV12-4 and TRBJ2-7; D is unresolved. The CDR3 is made up of 13 amino acids. Trimming took 5 bases from V and 0 from J, leaving 8 bases between them. CDR3 protein: CASSLGVSYEQYF. DNA of the CDR3: TGTGCCAGCAGTCTAGGTGTCTCCTACGAGCAGTACTTC.

This clonotype was found many times. The V gene is TRBV4-1, the J gene TRBJ2-1; D ambiguous. Trimming removed 2 bases at V and 4 bases at J, with 18 bases between. This CDR3 comprises 17 residues. Looked up from germline, CDR1 is MGHRA and CDR2 is YSYEKL. The CDR3: CASSQNPLVADYNEQFF. The CDR3 bases are TGCGCCAGCAGCCAAAACCCCCTTGTTGCGGATTACAATGAGCAGTTCTTC.

This clonotype was found many times. The chain joins TRBV3-1 to TRBJ2-7; 7 bases are a match to TRBD1. V shed 0 bases and J 1 base; nucleotides not matched to a gene: 12. Germline CDR1 reads LGHDT; CDR2 reads YNNKEL (reference sequence). The CDR3 length is 18 residues. This CDR3 reads CASSQEGTALTPSYEQYF. The DNA for the CDR3 is TGTGCCAGCAGCCAAGAGGGGACAGCATTAACCCCTTCCTACGAGCAGTACTTC.

In this sample, this clonotype turned up a few times. The chain links TRBV5-1 to TRBJ2-3; the match to TRBD1 covers 8 bases. V dropped 0 bases and J dropped 2; count of bases not matched to a gene: 8. Germline loops: CDR1 SGHRS, CDR2 YFSETQ. The CDR3 loop spans 17 amino acids. This CDR3 reads CASSLEEGTGPTDTQYF. Here the CDR3 DNA reads TGCGCCAGCAGCTTGGAAGAAGGGACAGGTCCCACAGATACGCAGTATTTT.

This clonotype was observed a few times. The rearrangement links TRBV4-3 to TRBJ2-1, with unresolved D. V was shortened by 4 bases and J by 0 bases, with 10 bases between the two germline ends. Per germline, CDR1 LGHNA and CDR2 YSLEER. The CDR3 is 15 amino acids. CDR3 loop: CASSPGADSYNEQFF. CDR3 sequence (DNA): TGCGCCAGCAGCCCCGGAGCAGACTCCTACAATGAGCAGTTCTTC.

The table lists this clonotype with many counts. The CDR3 loop is CASSTGLGPYEQYF. The DNA for the CDR3 is TGTGCCAGCAGCACCGGACTAGGCCCCTACGAGCAGTACTTC. This rearrangement joins TRBV6-2 or TRBV6-3 to TRBJ2-7; 7 positions agree with TRBD2. Germline-derived CDR1 and CDR2 are MNHEY and SVGEGT. The length of the CDR3 is 14 residues. V lost 6 bases to trimming and J lost 2 bases; unmatched junction nucleotides: 7.

V usage is TRBV11-2 and J usage is TRBJ2-1; D is unresolved. The CDR3 consists of 12 residues. Looked up from germline, CDR1 is SGHAT and CDR2 is FQNNGV. Trimming removed 8 bases from V and 9 bases from J, with 14 bases in between. The CDR3 sequence is CASRSGDGEQFF. The CDR3, as DNA: TGTGCCAGCCGCTCTGGTGACGGTGAGCAGTTCTTC. Looking up the rest from reference TRBV11-2 and TRBJ2-1 gives the full variable domain: EAGVAQSPRYKIIEKRQSVAFWCNPISGHATLYWYQQILGQGPKLLIQFQNNGVVDDSQLPKDRFSAERLKGVDSTLKIQPAKLEDSAVYLCASRSGDGEQFFGPGTRLTVL.

This clonotype has at least ten counts. V usage is TRBV6-1 and J usage is TRBJ2-5, with D unclear. V was pared by 5 bases and J by 3 bases, with 13 bases between. This CDR3 region has 14 residues. The germline V gene encodes CDR1 MNHNS and CDR2 SASEGT. DNA of the CDR3: TGTGCCAGCAGTCCCGGGCCCTCAGAAGAGACCCAGTACTTC. It encodes CASSPGPSEETQYF.

This clonotype was recorded a few times. This rearrangement joins TRBV12-3 or TRBV12-4 to TRBJ1-1; D unclear. Trimming removed 7 bases at V and 7 bases at J, with 10 bases between. This CDR3 comprises 11 residues. The CDR3 region is CASIGSIEAFF. The CDR3 bases are TGTGCCAGCATCGGGTCGATTGAAGCTTTCTTT.

V gene TRBV7-8 combines with J gene TRBJ2-7, with 8 nucleotides matching TRBD1. Germline loops: CDR1 SGHVS, CDR2 FQNEAQ. The trim removed 5 bases at V and 9 bases at J, leaving 3 bases unmatched. The CDR3 is made up of 11 amino acids. CDR3 in DNA: TGTGCCAGCAGCCTCGGGACAGGGCAGTACTTC. It yields the protein CASSLGTGQYF.

This clonotype was seen only a few times. The CDR3 region has the DNA TGTGCCAGCAGCGTAGACGGGACAGGGGGGTTCGGGGAGCTGTTTTTT. Translation: CASSVDGTGGFGELFF. The chain carries TRBV9 and TRBJ2-2; 11 positions agree with TRBD1. Germline V gene lookup returns CDR1 SGDLS and CDR2 YYNGEE. V was pared by 0 bases and J by 7 bases, with 5 bases of the junction left unmatched. The CDR3 covers 16 residues.

This clonotype was counted a few times. The J gene is TRBJ2-1, the V gene TRBV29-1; the match to TRBD2 covers 14 bases. With V trimmed by 5 bases and J by 7 bases, 10 bases remained unmatched. Germline V gene sequence: CDR1 SQVTM, CDR2 ANQGSEA. The CDR3 runs 16 residues. This CDR3 is CSVRLAGGPGGNEQFF. DNA for the CDR3: TGCAGCGTTAGACTAGCGGGAGGGCCGGGAGGGAATGAGCAGTTCTTC.